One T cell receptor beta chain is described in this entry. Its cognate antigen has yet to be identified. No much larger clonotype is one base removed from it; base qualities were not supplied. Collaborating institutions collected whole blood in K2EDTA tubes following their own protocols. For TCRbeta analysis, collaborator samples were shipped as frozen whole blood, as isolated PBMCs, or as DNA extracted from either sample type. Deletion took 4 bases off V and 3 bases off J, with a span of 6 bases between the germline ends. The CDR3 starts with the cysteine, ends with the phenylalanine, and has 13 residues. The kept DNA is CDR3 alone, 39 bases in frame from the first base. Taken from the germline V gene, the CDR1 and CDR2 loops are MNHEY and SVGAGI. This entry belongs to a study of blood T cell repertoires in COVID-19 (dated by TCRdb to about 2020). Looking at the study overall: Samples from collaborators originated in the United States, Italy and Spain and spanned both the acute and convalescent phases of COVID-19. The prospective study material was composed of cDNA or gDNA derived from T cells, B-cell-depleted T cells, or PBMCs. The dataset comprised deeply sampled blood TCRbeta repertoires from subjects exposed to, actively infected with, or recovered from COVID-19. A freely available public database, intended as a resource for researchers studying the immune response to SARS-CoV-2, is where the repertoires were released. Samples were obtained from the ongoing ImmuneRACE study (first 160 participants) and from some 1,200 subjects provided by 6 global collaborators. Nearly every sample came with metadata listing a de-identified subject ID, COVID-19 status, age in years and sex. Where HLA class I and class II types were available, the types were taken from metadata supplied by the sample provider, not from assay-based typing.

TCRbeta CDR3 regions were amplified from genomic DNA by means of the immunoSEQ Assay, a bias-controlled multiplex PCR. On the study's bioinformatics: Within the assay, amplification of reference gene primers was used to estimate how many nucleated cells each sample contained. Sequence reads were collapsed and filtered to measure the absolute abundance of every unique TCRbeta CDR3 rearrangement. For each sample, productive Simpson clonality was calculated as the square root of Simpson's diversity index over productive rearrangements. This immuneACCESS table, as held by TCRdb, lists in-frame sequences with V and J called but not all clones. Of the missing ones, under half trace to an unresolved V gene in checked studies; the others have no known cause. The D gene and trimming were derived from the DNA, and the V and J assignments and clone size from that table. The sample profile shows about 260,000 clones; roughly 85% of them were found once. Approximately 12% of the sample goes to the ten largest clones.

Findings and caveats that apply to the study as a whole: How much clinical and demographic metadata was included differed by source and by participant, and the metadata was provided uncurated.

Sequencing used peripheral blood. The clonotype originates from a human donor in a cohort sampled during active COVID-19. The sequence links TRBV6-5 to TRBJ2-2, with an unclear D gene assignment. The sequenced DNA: TGTGCCAGCAGTTCCCCTTACACCGGGGAGCTGTTTTTT. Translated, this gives CASSSPYTGELFF.